This paragraph reports one T cell receptor beta chain. The antigen is not known. This entry belongs to a study of shared clonotypes between healthy human individuals. After removal of 5 bases from V and 0 bases from J, the junction contained 7 bases not matched to a gene. The CDR3 contains 16 residues. CDR1 is SGHAT and CDR2 is FQNNGV in the germline V gene. Study-level findings and limits: A small donor pool kept down the genetic and exposure-history diversity that was represented.

Produced via immunoSEQ multiplex PCR; TCRdb's table is partial and in-frame only. The table shows about 1.5 million clones, with 98% occurring only once. The sequence was obtained from a man aged 30-40 years in good health. The chain combines TRBV11-2 with TRBJ2-1; TRBD2 matches 7 bases. Sequencing was done on a sample of naive CD4+ T cells sorted from blood. This sample's subset: CD45RA+ positively selected. The CDR3 is CASSRLGGNSYNEQFF. The CDR3 nucleotides read TGTGCCAGCAGCCGCTTGGGGGGGAACTCCTACAATGAGCAGTTCTTC.